This T cell receptor (beta chain) comes out of a study of T cell responses to AZD1222 COVID-19 vaccine. TCRdb keeps only in-frame clones here, not all; method: immunoSEQ multiplex PCR. The sample yields 150,000 to 200,000 clones, approximately 93% seen once. Points on this clone: The antigen remains undetermined.

Study-level points and caveats: Most donors were white British, females outnumbered males, and clonal diversity was possibly underestimated. Of spike-specific TCRs, nearly half reportedly target regions left unmutated in variants. Regions 160-218 and 743-854 dominated among vaccine-associated CD4 TCRs spanning spike.

CDR3 size: 13 residues. In germline, CDR1 is KGHSH, CDR2 LQKENI. J was trimmed by 5 bases and V by 6 bases; bases with no gene match: 7. Pooled together were second doses at about 4 or about 12 weeks. This specimen was peripheral blood, taken 28 days after the second AZD1222 dose. This sequence originates from an adult who received the AZD1222 COVID-19 vaccine. V usage is TRBV18 and J usage is TRBJ2-7; 7 nucleotides match TRBD2. The CDR3 nucleotides read TGTGCCAGCTCTCGGGGGGAAGGCGACGAGCAGTACTTC. Translating it yields CASSRGEGDEQYF.